A few counts support the clone carrying this T cell receptor (beta chain). Trimming removed 6 bases at V and 8 bases at J, with 22 bases between. The CDR3 length is 15 residues. The data stem from a study of T-cell reconstitution after alpha-beta-depleted transplantation in children. Unique molecular identifiers were used in preparing the TCRbeta library. TCRdb reprocessed the PCR reads with MiXCR, giving one entry per CDR3 protein. This table has about 400,000 distinct CDR3 sequences, roughly 22% appearing once. The specimen comprised PBMCs from the stem cell graft donor, sampled from the stem cell graft. The V and J genes are TRBV12-3 or TRBV12-4 and TRBJ1-2; TRBD1 is a possible D gene (5 bases). This sequence originates from a human donor who donated a stem cell graft to a child with acute myeloid leukemia. The CDR3 here is CASSSEGVPVEGYTF. The CDR3 DNA sequence: TGTGCCAGCAGCTCCGAAGGGGTCCCGGTCGAGGGCTACACCTTC.